The 10 T cell receptor beta chains given below trace back to one sample, sequenced in a study of PD-L1 blockade in urothelial cancer (dated by TCRdb to about 2017). The time point label for this specimen denotes: pretreatment peripheral blood. Libraries came from the immunoSEQ multiplex PCR assay. TCRdb mirrors the immuneACCESS table, restricted to in-frame sequences. Some clones are absent from its copies; in checked studies, under half trace to an unresolved V gene, and the reason for the others is unknown. The sample records approximately 100,000 clones, more than 70% of which are singletons. The ten top clones hold 0.97% of the sample. The sequences come from PBMCs, collected around atezolizumab (anti-PD-L1) treatment. These receptors all come from a woman older than 75 with urothelial cancer.

The chain is built from TRBV19 and TRBJ1-4, with 7 bases identical to TRBD1. CDR1 is LNHDA, CDR2 SQIVND, per germline (reference sequence). The CDR3 covers 15 residues. Unmatched junction bases numbered 5, after V lost 5 bases and J lost 2 bases. CDR3 sequence (DNA): TGTGCCAGTAGTGCCACAGGGGCGACTAATGAAAAACTGTTTTTT. It is translated as CASSATGATNEKLFF.

The chain is built from TRBV19 and TRBJ2-1; 9 bases are a match to TRBD2. V shed 0 bases and J 4 bases; nucleotides not matched to a gene: 10. This CDR3 contains 18 residues. The germline CDR1 and CDR2 sequences are LNHDA and SQIVND (reference sequence). CDR3 sequence reads: CASSIDGGTSSTYNEQFF. The CDR3 DNA is TGTGCCAGTAGTATAGACGGCGGGACTAGCTCAACATACAATGAGCAGTTCTTC.

This clone was counted only a few times. This rearrangement joins TRBV7-9 to TRBJ2-7; 13 nucleotides align to TRBD2. This CDR3 has 16 residues. Trimming removed 5 bases from V and 6 bases from J; junction bases left unmatched: 10. The germline V gene has CDR1 SEHNR and CDR2 FQNEAQ (reference sequence). The CDR3 protein is CASSPASLAGGGEQYF. For the CDR3, the DNA is TGTGCCAGCAGCCCGGCTTCACTAGCGGGAGGGGGCGAGCAGTACTTC.

CDR3 nucleotide sequence: TGTGCCAGCAGTTTACCGACAGGGAGTGCTTTCTTT. Protein product: CASSLPTGSAFF. V gene TRBV28 combines with J gene TRBJ1-1; 7 bases line up with TRBD1. Trimming cost V 2 bases and J 11 bases; bases outside gene matches: 5. The V gene's germline CDR1 is MDHEN and CDR2 SYDVKM. This CDR3 comprises 12 residues.

V gene TRBV7-2 combines with J gene TRBJ2-3; D possibly corresponds to TRBD1 (5 bases). Trimming removed 5 bases from V and 0 bases from J, with 12 bases in between. Looked up from germline, CDR1 is SGHTA and CDR2 is FQGNSA. This CDR3 region has 15 residues. The DNA of the CDR3 is TGTGCCAGCAGCCTACTTGGGGCTAGCACAGATACGCAGTATTTT. Translation gives CASSLLGASTDTQYF. Full variable domain (remainder filled in from reference TRBV7-2 and TRBJ2-3): GAGVSQSPSNKVTEKGKDVELRCDPISGHTALYWYRQSLGQGLEFLIYFQGNSAPDKSGLPSDRFSAERTGGSVSTLTIQRTQQEDSAVYLCASSLLGASTDTQYFGPGTRLTVL.

This clone has a single count. The rearrangement joins TRBV6-5 to TRBJ2-4, with 7 positions matching TRBD1. Germline lookup yields CDR1 MNHEY and CDR2 SVGAGI. The CDR3 extends over 11 amino acids. J lost 13 bases, V lost 2 bases, and 2 bases had no gene match. In DNA form, the CDR3 reads TGTGCCAGCAGTTACATGGGACAGCAGTACTTC. As protein: CASSYMGQQYF.

The chain carries TRBV28 and TRBJ1-5; 9 bases line up with TRBD1. The junction had 6 bases not matched to a gene; V was cut back by 4 bases and J by 2 bases. From germline, CDR1 is MDHEN and CDR2 SYDVKM. The CDR3 runs to 16 residues. In DNA, the CDR3 is TGTGCCAGCAGTTACGAGACAGGGGGAGGCAATCAGCCCCAGCATTTT. The encoded protein is CASSYETGGGNQPQHF.

The chain employs TRBV6-5 and TRBJ1-1, with D unresolved. Trimming pared 2 bases from V and 2 bases from J, leaving 6 bases between. In germline, CDR1 is MNHEY, CDR2 SVGAGI. The CDR3 has 13 amino acids. This CDR3 is CASSYQANTEAFF. Written as DNA, the CDR3 is TGTGCCAGCAGTTACCAGGCAAACACTGAAGCTTTCTTT.

This sequence joins TRBV6-1 and TRBJ1-2; no definite D call. V was clipped by 0 bases and J by 3 bases, with 5 bases between them. The CDR3 loop spans 13 amino acids. Germline V lookup: CDR1 MNHNS, CDR2 SASEGT. The CDR3 reads CASSEAGDYGYTF. CDR3 nucleotides: TGTGCCAGCAGTGAAGCCGGGGACTATGGCTACACCTTC.

J is TRBJ2-1 and V is TRBV5-6; 12 positions match TRBD2. The trim removed 3 bases at V and 10 bases at J, leaving 2 bases unmatched. The CDR3 spans 13 residues. The germline V gene encodes CDR1 SGHDT and CDR2 YYEEEE. For the CDR3, the DNA is TGTGCCAGCAGCTGGACTAGCGGGGAAGAGCAGTTCTTC. Its protein is CASSWTSGEEQFF.